This is a list of T cell receptor beta chains from one sample in a study of shared clonotypes between healthy human individuals. Profiled with immunoSEQ multiplex PCR; TCRdb holds only in-frame clones, not every one. This table has nearly 500,000 clones, 75% to 85% appearing once. The sequencing sample was made of PBMCs. The receptor set was obtained from a woman in her forties in good health. Some clones in this sample may be carry-over from other donors' samples. The CDR3 runs from the conserved cysteine through the conserved F or W. D genes are given only for firm matches. Where a row states a size, it is once, few, many or the class of an expanded clone; other rows omit it.

j_call	clone_size	v_call	d_call	cdr3_nt	cdr3_aa
TRBJ2-6	.	TRBV5-1	.	TGCGCCAGCAGCCGACGCTCTGGGGCCAACGTCCTGACTTTC	CASSRRSGANVLTF
TRBJ2-7	.	TRBV28	.	TGTGCCAGCAGCCCTCTTATAAGCCCCAGGGGCGAGCAGTACTTC	CASSPLISPRGEQYF
TRBJ2-3	many	TRBV6-4	.	TGTGCCAGCAGTGACGGGCAGGAAACAGATACGCAGTATTTT	CASSDGQETDTQYF
TRBJ1-5	.	TRBV7-8	.	TGTGCCAGCAGCATCGATCGGGAGGGGGTAATCGGTCAGCCCCAGCATTTT	CASSIDREGVIGQPQHF
TRBJ2-7	.	TRBV7-8	.	TGTGCCAGCAGCTTAAGGCTGGGTCCGAGCTCCGAGCAGTACTTC	CASSLRLGPSSEQYF
TRBJ2-7	.	TRBV28	.	TGTGCCAGCAGTTTAACCGGGAGAGGCGAGCAGTACTTC	CASSLTGRGEQYF
TRBJ2-5	.	TRBV5-4	.	TGTGCCAGCAGCGCGGACTATAACCAAGAGACCCAGTACTTC	CASSADYNQETQYF
TRBJ1-1	.	TRBV9	TRBD1	TGTGCCAGCAGCGTAGCAGGGGGGATCACTGAAGCTTTCTTT	CASSVAGGITEAFF
TRBJ2-3	.	TRBV29-1	.	TGCAGCGCCGGAGGCACAGATACGCAGTATTTT	CSAGGTDTQYF
TRBJ2-5	.	TRBV5-5	.	TGTGCCAGCAGCTACTTGCTACTGGAGACCCAGTACTTC	CASSYLLLETQYF
TRBJ1-4	.	TRBV5-4	.	TGTGCCAGCAGCTCAGGGACGCAGGGAGGGGTTGGCGAAAAACTGTTTTTT	CASSSGTQGGVGEKLFF
TRBJ1-1	.	TRBV6-1	.	TGTGCCAGCAGAAGCCGGGGGCGGCGTGAAGCTTTCTTT	CASRSRGRREAFF
TRBJ1-5	once	TRBV18	.	TGTGCCAGCTCACCAGGTTTTACACTTCAGCCCCAGCATTTT	CASSPGFTLQPQHF
TRBJ1-4	.	TRBV4-2	TRBD1	TGTGCCAGCAGCCAAGACCAGACAGGGTCTGCAACTAATGAAAAACTGTTTTTT	CASSQDQTGSATNEKLFF
TRBJ1-1	once	TRBV28	TRBD1	TGTGCCAGCAGTTCCCCCAGGGGGGCGTCCATGAACACTGAAGCTTTCTTT	CASSSPRGASMNTEAFF
TRBJ2-4	once	TRBV10-1	.	TGCGCCAGCAGTGGTGGACGATCCGGCATTCAGTACTTC	CASSGGRSGIQYF
TRBJ1-3	.	TRBV11-3	.	TGTGCCAGCAGCGCACGATCTGGAAACACCATATATTTT	CASSARSGNTIYF
TRBJ2-7	.	TRBV2	TRBD2	TGTGCCAGCAACGACCTAGCGGCCTCCTACGAGCAGTGCTTC	CASNDLAASYEQCF
TRBJ2-5	.	TRBV5-6	.	TGTGCCAGCAGCTTGGTGGGAGGGCCAGAAGGGGGAGAGACCCAGTACTTC	CASSLVGGPEGGETQYF
TRBJ1-2	.	TRBV28	.	TGTGCCAGCAGTTTAGGCCTGGTAAGGGGCTACACCTTC	CASSLGLVRGYTF
TRBJ2-2	.	TRBV7-2	TRBD2	TGTGCCAGCAGCTCTGGACTAGTTGAAGGCACCGGGGAGCTGTTTTTT	CASSSGLVEGTGELFF
TRBJ2-7	few	TRBV7-6	TRBD1	TGTGCCAGCAGCGTAGCCGGGACAGCAGACTACGAGCAGTACTTC	CASSVAGTADYEQYF
TRBJ2-3	once	TRBV28	.	TGTGCCAGCAGACAGACCAGCACAGATACGCAGTATTTT	CASRQTSTDTQYF
TRBJ1-2	.	TRBV30	TRBD1	TGTGCCTGGAGGGAACAGGGGTTGTTGGGCTACACCTTC	CAWREQGLLGYTF
TRBJ2-3	.	TRBV19	.	TGTGCCAGTAGTCCCACAGGGACAGATACGCAGTATTTT	CASSPTGTDTQYF
TRBJ1-4	.	TRBV9	.	TGTGCCAGCAGCGTAGGGGCGACCTCAACTAATGAAAAACTGTTTTTT	CASSVGATSTNEKLFF
TRBJ2-1	few	TRBV30	.	TGTGCCTGGAATGCGGGACATAAATACAATGAGCAGTTCTTC	CAWNAGHKYNEQFF
TRBJ1-5	.	TRBV30	.	TGTGCCTGGAGTGCCAGTTTGAGTCAGCCCCAGCATTTT	CAWSASLSQPQHF
TRBJ2-7	once	TRBV5-1	.	TGCGCCAGCAGCTTGAGTGGGACCGCCGGCTCCTACGAGCAGTACTTC	CASSLSGTAGSYEQYF
TRBJ2-1	few	TRBV7-9	.	TGTGCCAGCAGCTCCCCGAGTTCACCCTACAATGAGCAGTTCTTC	CASSSPSSPYNEQFF
TRBJ2-2	.	TRBV19	.	TGTGCCAGTAGTATCGGGACGAACACCGGGGAGCTGTTTTTT	CASSIGTNTGELFF
TRBJ2-7	.	TRBV4-3	.	TGCGCCAGCAGCCAAGGAAGCCTATACGAGCAGTACTTC	CASSQGSLYEQYF
TRBJ2-7	.	TRBV27	TRBD1	TGTGCCAGCAGCCGAGGACAGGGCCCCCACGAGCAGTACTTC	CASSRGQGPHEQYF
TRBJ1-1	.	TRBV19	.	TGTGCCACCATGCCCGGCAGGAGAAACACTGAAGCTTTCTTT	CATMPGRRNTEAFF
TRBJ1-1	.	TRBV4-2	.	TGTGCCAGCAGCCAGGGACCAGTGGTAGGGACTGAAGCTTTCTTT	CASSQGPVVGTEAFF
TRBJ2-7	.	TRBV5-4	.	TGTGCCAGCAGCTTGGGGTCAGGGAGGTTCAACGAGCAGTACTTC	CASSLGSGRFNEQYF
TRBJ2-5	.	TRBV2	.	TGTGCCAGCAGTTCACAGGGCGGTTGGGAGACCCAGTACTTC	CASSSQGGWETQYF
TRBJ1-4	.	TRBV19	.	TGTGCCAGTAGTATGTCAGCAGGGTTAGCTAATGAAAAACTGTTTTTT	CASSMSAGLANEKLFF
TRBJ2-1	once	TRBV7-2	TRBD1	TGTGCCAGCAGCTTAGCGGGACAGTCCAATGAGCAGTTCTTC	CASSLAGQSNEQFF
TRBJ2-1	.	TRBV28	.	TGTGCCAGCAGTTTGGCAGACTCCTTACGGGAGCAGTTCTTC	CASSLADSLREQFF
TRBJ2-7	.	TRBV18	TRBD2	TGTGCCAGCTCGCAGGGACTAGAGGGCGAGCAGTACTTC	CASSQGLEGEQYF
TRBJ2-2	.	TRBV30	.	TGTGCCTGGTTCCCGGGACTTTTGACGGCCGGGGAGCTGTTTTTT	CAWFPGLLTAGELFF
TRBJ1-2	.	TRBV9	TRBD1	TGTGCCAGCAGCGTAGGGACTGGGACAGGGGTTGGCTACACCTTC	CASSVGTGTGVGYTF
TRBJ2-3	.	TRBV28	TRBD1	TGTGCCAGCAGACGACAGGGTACAGATACGCAGTATTTT	CASRRQGTDTQYF
TRBJ1-1	once	TRBV28	.	TGTGCCAGCAGTTCGACAGGTCAGAACACTGAAGCTTTCTTT	CASSSTGQNTEAFF
TRBJ1-2	few	TRBV5-4	.	TGTGCCAGCAGCTCAGCCCGGGGGGACTATGGCTACACCTTC	CASSSARGDYGYTF